These 18 T cell receptor beta chains came from one sample sequenced in a study of post-analysis software for immune sequencing data. Study-wide results and caveats: Included in a set of four or five TRBV segments more frequent in patients than controls were TRBV5-6, TRBV5-1 and TRBV20-1.

Their specific antigens are unknown. Unique molecular identifiers featured in each of the TCR beta cDNA libraries. From the PCR reads, TCRdb called clonotypes with MiXCR, one entry per CDR3 protein. Counted here are about 770,000 distinct CDR3 sequences, 35% to 55% occurring once; the ten biggest clones make up just under 5%. The sequencing input was blood. These receptors all come from a girl aged 10 to 17 with multiple sclerosis.

This clonotype was detected only a few times. One junction end disagrees with the germline gene, perhaps due to a read error. This chain joins TRBV20-1 and TRBJ1-2; D remains ambiguous. Germline CDR1 and CDR2: DFQATT and SNEGSKA (reference sequence). This CDR3 is built from 15 residues. The CDR3 DNA is TGCAGTGCTAGAGATCTAAGGGTGGCTAACTGTGGCTACACCTTC. Residues: CSARDLRVANCGYTF.

The CDR3 loop reads CASALTGPPSYEQYF. For the CDR3, the DNA is TGTGCTAGTGCTTTAACTGGCCCCCCGAGTTACGAGCAGTACTTC. The gene calls are TRBV12-5 and TRBJ2-5; D unresolved. The tail of the sequence fits TRBJ2-7 better, so the J call may be wrong. The CDR3 is 15 residues long. Germline assignment: CDR1 LGHNT and CDR2 FRNRAP.

This clonotype turned up a few times. This sequence joins TRBV9 and TRBJ2-3; the match to TRBD2 covers 12 bases. This CDR3 spans 16 amino acids. The germline CDR1 and CDR2 sequences are SGDLS and YYNGEE. V shed 0 bases, J shed 5 bases, and the junction held 4 bases outside the gene matches. DNA for the CDR3: TGTGCCAGCAGCGTAGGACTAGCGGGAGTAGGAGATACGCAGTATTTT. Residues: CASSVGLAGVGDTQYF.

This clonotype has only a few counts. The CDR3: CASSWTGKDEKLFF. The DNA for the CDR3 is TGTGCCAGCAGTTGGACAGGGAAGGATGAAAAACTGTTTTTT. The chain employs TRBV7-9 and TRBJ1-4; 8 bases map to TRBD1. Trimming took 6 bases from V and 6 from J; bases not matched to a gene: 6. CDR1 and CDR2 (germline): SEHNR, FQNEAQ (reference sequence). The CDR3 totals 14 residues.

This clonotype was observed a few times. This chain uses TRBV9 with TRBJ2-1; maybe TRBD2 (7 bases). This CDR3 is built from 14 residues. Trimming removed 2 bases from V and 7 bases from J, with 13 bases in between. In germline, CDR1 is SGDLS, CDR2 YYNGEE. CDR3 nucleotide sequence: TGTGCCAGCAGCGTGGGGGGGCGCGGAAATGAGCAGTTCTTC. This translates into CASSVGGRGNEQFF.

The CDR3 region is CSVLGGGVSTDTQYF. The DNA of the CDR3 is TGCAGCGTCCTCGGGGGAGGCGTCAGCACAGATACGCAGTATTTT. The chain is built from TRBV29-1 and TRBJ2-3; a possible D gene is TRBD2 (6 bases). This CDR3 comprises 15 residues. Trimming removed 6 bases from V and 0 bases from J, with 16 bases in between. From germline, CDR1 is SQVTM and CDR2 ANQGSEA.

This chain connects TRBV20-1 to TRBJ1-1; D uncertain. Germline loops: CDR1 DFQATT, CDR2 SNEGSKA (reference sequence). This CDR3 contains 13 residues. Trimming took off 5 bases at V and 6 bases at J, with 16 bases between the two ends. In DNA, the CDR3 is TGCAGTGCTCCGGACGGCTTAAGGGCTGAAGCTTTCTTT. Protein product: CSAPDGLRAEAFF.

The chain combines TRBV12-3 or TRBV12-4 with TRBJ1-2; the match to TRBD1 covers 7 bases. The CDR3 consists of 17 residues. The trim removed 5 bases at V and 4 bases at J, leaving 16 bases unmatched. The CDR3 nucleotides are TGTGCCAGCAGTCCGCGGACAGGCGGGTCTACCGTCTATGGCTACACCTTC. It translates to CASSPRTGGSTVYGYTF.

The count of this clonotype is one. V usage is TRBV5-6 and J usage is TRBJ2-3, with 7 bases identical to TRBD2. The CDR3 is 16 amino acids. Germline-derived CDR1 and CDR2 are SGHDT and YYEEEE. Trimming cost V 5 bases and J 2 bases; bases outside gene matches: 11. The CDR3 DNA reads as TGTGCCAGCAGTTCCATTCTAGCGGAATTCACAGATACGCAGTATTTT. Protein: CASSSILAEFTDTQYF.

The chain carries TRBV20-1 and TRBJ2-5, with D maybe TRBD2 (7 bases). CDR3 length: 15 residues. Germline V lookup: CDR1 DFQATT, CDR2 SNEGSKA (reference sequence). Trimming took 7 bases from V and 1 from J, leaving 19 bases between them. DNA of the CDR3: TGCAGTGGGGGGCTGGCGGGAGCTTTCCAAGAGACCCAGTACTTC. Amino acids: CSGGLAGAFQETQYF.

This clonotype was seen a handful of times. CDR3 DNA sequence: TGTGCCAGCAGTGTGGTCCCTCGAGGGCCCGTAGAGACCCAGTACTTC. This codes for CASSVVPRGPVETQYF. The chain joins TRBV2 to TRBJ2-5, with a weak D call TRBD2 (5 bases). The V end was cut by 4 bases, the J end by 4 bases, with 19 bases between. In germline, CDR1 is SNHLY, CDR2 FYNNEI. The CDR3 covers 16 residues.

The rearrangement uses TRBV5-6 and TRBJ1-1, with a weak D call TRBD1 (5 bases). The CDR3 has 15 amino acids. CDR1 and CDR2 from the germline V gene are SGHDT and YYEEEE. Trimming removed 2 bases from V and 3 bases from J, with 14 bases in between. The CDR3 reads CASSFSPGRDTEAFF. CDR3 nucleotide sequence: TGTGCCAGCAGCTTCTCCCCAGGGCGAGACACTGAAGCTTTCTTT. Supplemented by reference TRBV5-6 and TRBJ1-1, the full variable domain reads DAGVTQSPTHLIKTRGQQVTLRCSPKSGHDTVSWYQQALGQGPQFIFQYYEEEERQRGNFPDRFSGHQFPNYSSELNVNALLLGDSALYLCASSFSPGRDTEAFFGQGTRLTVV.

V gene TRBV27 combines with J gene TRBJ2-1; 9 bases are a match to TRBD2. V was clipped by 4 bases and J by 6 bases; unmatched bases: 4. This CDR3 spans 14 amino acids. Looked up from germline, CDR1 is MNHEY and CDR2 is SMNVEV (reference sequence). The CDR3 protein is CASSSTTSGNEQFF. CDR3 DNA: TGTGCCAGCAGTTCCACGACTAGCGGCAATGAGCAGTTCTTC.

This rearrangement joins TRBV12-3 or TRBV12-4 to TRBJ1-2; maybe TRBD1 (6 bases). The CDR3 spans 14 residues. Trimming removed 7 bases from V and 0 bases from J, with 12 bases in between. CDR3 amino acids: CASNLQGSNYGYTF. As DNA, the CDR3 is TGTGCCAGCAACCTACAGGGTTCTAACTATGGCTACACCTTC.

This chain uses TRBV29-1 with TRBJ2-1; 8 positions agree with TRBD1. The CDR3 has 14 residues. After removal of 3 bases from V and 5 bases from J, the junction contained 6 bases not matched to a gene. Germline CDR1 is SQVTM and CDR2 is ANQGSEA. CDR3 region: CSVDGQGLHNEQFF. CDR3 nucleotide sequence: TGCAGCGTTGATGGACAGGGACTCCACAATGAGCAGTTCTTC.

The chain joins TRBV10-3 to TRBJ1-1; TRBD1 matches 10 bases. Looked up from germline, CDR1 is ENHRY and CDR2 is SYGVKD. Trimming took 1 base from V and 4 from J; bases not matched to a gene: 6. The CDR3 covers 16 residues. The CDR3 bases are TGTGCCATCAGTGAGTGGGCCTGGACAGGGGGCACTGAAGCTTTCTTT. It yields the protein CAISEWAWTGGTEAFF.

This clonotype showed up many times. This chain joins TRBV12-3 or TRBV12-4 and TRBJ2-7; no definite D call. The V and J ends lost 2 bases and 0 bases respectively, with 8 bases between them. The length of the CDR3 is 14 residues. The CDR3 sequence is CASSLRDGSYEQYF. DNA for the CDR3: TGTGCCAGCAGTTTACGTGACGGCTCCTACGAGCAGTACTTC.

The chain carries TRBV5-1 and TRBJ2-1, with 7 positions matching TRBD2. CDR3 length: 15 amino acids. The junction had 10 bases not matched to a gene; V was cut back by 3 bases and J by 7 bases. Per the germline V gene, CDR1 is SGHRS and CDR2 is YFSETQ. The CDR3 protein is CASSYLTVGGNEQFF. The CDR3 DNA reads as TGCGCCAGCAGCTACTTGACAGTGGGGGGGAATGAGCAGTTCTTC. Drawing the rest from reference TRBV5-1 and TRBJ2-1, the complete variable domain is KAGVTQTPRYLIKTRGQQVTLSCSPISGHRSVSWYQQTPGQGLQFLFEYFSETQRNKGNFPGRFSGRQFSNSRSEMNVSTLELGDSALYLCASSYLTVGGNEQFFGPGTRLTVL.